This T cell receptor (beta chain) appears in the sequencing data of a study of OX40 agonist ivuxolimab in advanced cancers. Looking at the study overall: Ivuxolimab was an agonistic, fully human IgG2 monoclonal antibody directed against OX40 (CD134), a costimulatory receptor. Partial responses were achieved by three dose-escalation patients, of whom one had hepatocellular carcinoma and two had cutaneous melanoma. Patients were allowed to have had prior anti-PD-1, anti-PD-L1 or anti-CTLA-4 therapy, and around two fifths of the dose-escalation patients had been treated with checkpoint inhibitors. In the dose-escalation cohort, roughly 80% of patients were male, and the mean age was around 60 years, with a range of roughly 23 to 85. The paper reports the monotherapy dose-escalation portion (N = 52 patients) of the phase I ivuxolimab trial. The purpose of peripheral TCRbeta sequencing was to test whether ivuxolimab changed TCR sequence diversity and led to clonal T-cell expansion. Intravenous ivuxolimab was administered to patients every 2 weeks at six dose levels: 0.01, 0.1, 0.3, 1.5, 3 and 10 mg/kg. Of the roughly 52 dose-escalation patients, hepatocellular carcinoma was present in some 19, melanoma in around 15, renal cell carcinoma in 9 and head and neck cancer in 9.

As concerns this clone: Its cognate antigen has yet to be identified. No base quality values were provided; no much bigger clone lies one nucleotide off.

Patients with autoimmune disease history or receiving systemic immunosuppression were excluded from the trial. In every dose cohort, peripheral blood was drawn for TCR sequencing at baseline, cycle 4 day 1, and cycle 7 day 1. Samples came from an open-label, multicenter, first-in-human phase I dose-escalation trial of ivuxolimab. Adults with locally advanced or metastatic head and neck squamous cell, hepatocellular, melanoma or renal cell carcinoma were enrolled in the trial. Before TCR sequencing, CD4+ and CD8+ T cells were separately sorted from peripheral blood. To sequence the TCRbeta CDR3 region, genomic DNA was isolated from the sorted cells. The immunoSEQ Assay was used for sequencing of TCRbeta CDR3 regions. The source is immuneACCESS, and TCRdb retained only in-frame sequences with V and J called. Part of the clones is not carried over; for the studies checked, unresolved V genes explain less than half of this, and the remainder is unexplained. In all, the sample holds approximately 19,000 clones, and about 73% of those were seen once. The top ten clones comprise about 16% of the sample.

General findings and caveats noted by the study authors: Antigen specificity was not determined for the clonally expanded peripheral T cells. In the 0.1-3.0 mg/kg groups, partial responders had among the lowest normalized peripheral clonal expansion, particularly in CD8+ T cells. After ivuxolimab, expanded clones were on average more numerous among CD8+ T cells than among CD4+ T cells. Clonal expansion of both CD4+ and CD8+ blood T cells was observed from baseline to week 6 at doses 0.1 to 3.0 mg/kg. Low levels of normalized T-cell clonal expansion were also seen in some patients who did not respond.

The junction carries 10 bases between V and J, which are trimmed by 9 bases and 4 bases respectively. The germline V gene provides CDR1 SGHTA and CDR2 FQGNSA. There are 12 amino acids in the CDR3, from cysteine to phenylalanine inclusive. The DNA shown is the 36-base CDR3, in frame from base 1. The rearranged segments are TRBV7-2 and TRBJ1-5; confidence is insufficient to name the D gene. Sequencing was performed on CD4+ or CD8+ T cells sorted from blood, taken in a trial of the OX40 agonist ivuxolimab. This sequence originates from an adult with an advanced solid tumor such as melanoma, head and neck, liver or kidney cancer. The base sequence is TGTGCCAGTAAGCAAGGGAATCAGCCCCAGCATTTT. It is translated as CASKQGNQPQHF. Where the CDR3 stops, the reference TRBV7-2 and TRBJ1-5 genes take over; the full variable domain is GAGVSQSPSNKVTEKGKDVELRCDPISGHTALYWYRQSLGQGLEFLIYFQGNSAPDKSGLPSDRFSAERTGGSVSTLTIQRTQQEDSAVYLCASKQGNQPQHFGDGTRLSIL.